This record looks at one T cell receptor beta chain sequence and its context. Its antigen is still unknown. PCR primers comprised 60 Vbeta and 13 Jbeta primers. Clones were sequenced by immunoSEQ multiplex PCR, and TCRdb holds only the in-frame ones, with some missing. The sample yields about 160,000 clones, roughly 78% seen once. These data originate in a study of cytomegalovirus exposure and HLA in healthy donors. For the study at large: Genotyping showed around 80% of 300 to 450 donors falling in the Caucasian-associated ancestry cluster.

Study-level points and caveats: A classifier reportedly called cytomegalovirus status with high sensitivity and specificity. Later, an analysis found that common viral pathogens appeared to be linked with several of the most significant clusters.

This CDR3 region has 14 residues. CDR1 is WSHSY, CDR2 SAAADI, per germline. The trim removed 7 bases at V and 5 bases at J, leaving 6 bases unmatched. The chain links TRBV10-2 to TRBJ2-1, with 9 bases fitting TRBD2. Sequencing was done on a sample of PBMCs. This sequence originates from a man aged 45 to 65 in good health and CMV-seropositive. The CDR3 spells CASTRLAADNEQFF. The CDR3 nucleotides read TGCGCCAGCACGAGACTAGCGGCAGACAATGAGCAGTTCTTC.